This T cell receptor (beta chain) was documented in a study of T cell responses to AZD1222 COVID-19 vaccine. Study observations and caveats: Regions left unmutated in variants are reportedly the target of nearly half of spike-specific TCRs. Spike-specific TCRs gained breadth and depth after people received two AZD1222 doses. Among the donors, most were white British and more were female, and clonal diversity was possibly underestimated. CD4 TCRs covered the whole spike, strongest at regions 160-218 and 743-854.

This CDR3 region has 15 residues. The V and J ends lost 0 bases and 9 bases respectively, with 12 bases between them. Per the germline V gene, CDR1 is SGHTA and CDR2 is FQGNSA. TCRdb's table, derived via immunoSEQ multiplex PCR, lists solely in-frame clones and lacks some. Of some 130,000 clones in the sample, approximately 83% were seen once. This clone came up once. What it recognizes is unknown. V and J are TRBV7-2 and TRBJ1-6; D is possibly TRBD1 (5 bases). The TCR originated in an adult in good health. This material consisted of peripheral blood, taken on day 0 of AZD1222 vaccination. The CDR3 region is CASSLAMGVGSPLHF. In DNA, the CDR3 is TGTGCCAGCAGCTTAGCGATGGGGGTTGGTTCACCCCTCCACTTT.